This TCR beta chain was identified in a study of T cell responses to AZD1222 COVID-19 vaccine. The repertoire was sequenced with immunoSEQ multiplex PCR; TCRdb's copy has only in-frame clones and lacks some. The sample contains about 97,000 clones, about 88% of which appear only once. Deletions cut 7 bases from V and 2 bases from J, with 15 bases between. This CDR3 is built from 14 residues. Germline CDR1 and CDR2: SNHLY and FYNNEI. This sequence joins TRBV2 and TRBJ2-7; unclear D gene. The source was peripheral blood, collected on day 0 of AZD1222 vaccination. This receptor was identified in an adult in good health. The CDR3 bases are TGTGCCAGCACCAGAGCGCCCGTCACCTACGAGCAGTACTTC. This translates into CASTRAPVTYEQYF.